This TCR beta chain is drawn from a study of blood T cell repertoires in COVID-19. Looking at the study overall: Acute-phase and convalescent COVID-19 samples originated in the United States, Italy and Spain. In each case, the material was cDNA or gDNA derived from T cells, B-cell-depleted T cells, or PBMCs.

Original data processing: How many nucleated cells were present was estimated from reference gene primer amplification. Only in-frame clones appear in the TCRdb table, and some are missing; sequencing was by immunoSEQ multiplex PCR. The V and J calls and clone size were taken over from that table, and D and trimming were inferred from the DNA. The sample includes fewer than 300,000 clones, approximately 85% seen only once; the top ten take about 9.8%. After removal of 9 bases from V and 4 bases from J, the junction contained 7 bases not matched to a gene. Germline-derived CDR1 and CDR2 are LNHDA and SQIVND (reference sequence). The CDR3 covers 13 residues.

The chain couples TRBV19 to TRBJ2-7, with 9 bases fitting TRBD1. The TCR was taken from a man aged 18 to 29 with active or convalescent COVID-19. The specimen was peripheral blood. CDR3 region: CASRGQGYYEQYF. DNA of the CDR3: TGTGCCAGCCGGGGACAGGGCTATTACGAGCAGTACTTC.